A selection of T cell receptor beta chains follows, all from one sample in a study of CD8 T cells in ankylosing spondylitis. TCRdb ran MiXCR on the 5' RACE reads and lists one entry per CDR3 protein. Of about 400,000 distinct CDR3 sequences detected, approximately 22% appear once; the ten largest clones hold under 15%. Sequenced sample: blood, either unsorted or a sorted T cell fraction (not recorded which). These receptors were taken from a male donor with ankylosing spondylitis or in good health (not recorded which). The CDR3 runs from the conserved cysteine through the conserved F or W. D genes are given only for firm matches. Size is stated for part of the rows, as once, few or many counts, or as a class when the clone is expanded.

J	V	size	D	DNA	CDR3
TRBJ2-3	TRBV2	few	TRBD2	TGTGCCATCCTAATGGCTAGCGGAAACACAGATACGCAGTATTTT	CAILMASGNTDTQYF
TRBJ2-3	TRBV29-1	few	TRBD2	TGCAGCGTTGGGGGGGGGGACGGCACAGATACGCAGTATTTT	CSVGGGDGTDTQYF
TRBJ2-7	TRBV10-1	-	-	TGCGCCAGCAGTGAGGGGCGGCTGGACTACGAGCAGTACTTC	CASSEGRLDYEQYF
TRBJ2-7	TRBV10-3	few	-	TGTGCCATCAGTGAGACACAGGGATTCTACGAGCAGTACTTC	CAISETQGFYEQYF
TRBJ2-7	TRBV4-1	-	-	TGCGCCAGCAGCCAAGAAGACCGGACGGAGTACTACGAGCAGTACTTC	CASSQEDRTEYYEQYF
TRBJ1-1	TRBV20-1	-	-	TGCAGTGCTAGAGGCCGTCAGCACGGGGGTAGGGCTGAAGCTTTCTTT	CSARGRQHGGRAEAFF
TRBJ2-3	TRBV2	few	-	TGTGCCACCTGTTCGGGAGAGCGGGGCACAGATACGCAGTATTTT	CATCSGERGTDTQYF
TRBJ2-1	TRBV12-3/TRBV12-4	many	TRBD1	TGTGCCAGCAGTTCCGGACAGGGGGCCTACAATGAGCAGTTCTTC	CASSSGQGAYNEQFF
TRBJ2-1	TRBV27	-	TRBD2	TGTGCCAGCAGTTCGCTAGCGGGGGGCTTCAATGAGCAGTTCTTC	CASSSLAGGFNEQFF
TRBJ2-2	TRBV11-2	few	TRBD1	TGTGCCAGCAGCTCAGGACAGGGGGCGCTTGGGACCGGGGAGCTGTTTTTT	CASSSGQGALGTGELFF
TRBJ2-7	TRBV6-2/TRBV6-3	-	TRBD2	TGTGCCAGCAGTTACCTCGTCCTAGCGGGTTACGAGCAGTACTTC	CASSYLVLAGYEQYF
TRBJ1-1	TRBV4-1	-	-	TGCGCCAGCAGCTATCAGGGTGTTTCCACTGAAGCTTTCTTT	CASSYQGVSTEAFF
TRBJ2-1	TRBV10-3	-	-	TGTGCCATCAGTGAGGGCCCTCCCGAGCAGTTCTTC	CAISEGPPEQFF
TRBJ2-1	TRBV6-1	many	-	TGTGCCAGCAGCTCGACAGGAGGCTCCTACAATGAGCAGTTCTTC	CASSSTGGSYNEQFF
TRBJ1-1	TRBV4-2	few	-	TGTGCCAGCAGCCCGGAAGGACGGCAGAACACTGAAGCTTTCTTT	CASSPEGRQNTEAFF
TRBJ2-5	TRBV2	-	TRBD1	TGTGCCAGCACCCCACCCTTGACAGGGGATGAGACCCAGTACTTC	CASTPPLTGDETQYF
TRBJ2-5	TRBV25-1	-	-	TGTGCCAGCAGTGAACGGAGCGTTCAAGAGACCCAGTACTTC	CASSERSVQETQYF
TRBJ1-2	TRBV6-1	few	-	TGTGCCAGCAGTCCCTCCCAGGGAATGCTCTACTATGGCTACACCTTC	CASSPSQGMLYYGYTF
TRBJ2-3	TRBV19	few	TRBD2	TGTGCCAGTAGCCTAGCGGGGGGGCCTCTGGATACGCAGTATTTT	CASSLAGGPLDTQYF
TRBJ2-7	TRBV27	few	-	TGTGCCAGCAGGAATCAGGGGAGCTCCTACGAGCAGTACTTC	CASRNQGSSYEQYF
TRBJ2-4	TRBV4-1	-	TRBD1	TGCGCCAGCAGCTCGATGGGACAGGGGATCATTCAGTACTTC	CASSSMGQGIIQYF
TRBJ2-3	TRBV7-8	-	TRBD2	TGTGCCAGCAGACCACGACTAGCGGGGGGAAACACAGATACGCAGTATTTT	CASRPRLAGGNTDTQYF
TRBJ2-2	TRBV6-1	few	-	TGTGCCAGCAGTGAAGCAGGGACTCCTCGGGAGCTGTTTTTT	CASSEAGTPRELFF
TRBJ2-3	TRBV12-3/TRBV12-4	few	-	TGTGCCAGCATGCCGGACGGGGGCGGCTCAGATACGCAGTATTTT	CASMPDGGGSDTQYF
TRBJ2-7	TRBV7-9	-	TRBD1	TGTGCCAGCAGCTCCCGTGGGGGACAGGGACCCTACGAGCAGTACTTC	CASSSRGGQGPYEQYF
TRBJ1-2	TRBV27	-	-	TGTGCCAGCAGTTTAAGAGGGGATAACTATGGCTACACCTTC	CASSLRGDNYGYTF
TRBJ2-5	TRBV12-3/TRBV12-4	-	-	TGTGCCAGCAGTTTGGGACCGCTGGAGTCTCAGGTTCGGGGGGAGACCCAGTACTTC	CASSLGPLESQVRGETQYF
TRBJ2-4	TRBV27	-	-	TGTGCCAGCAGCTCCGGACAAGCCAAAAACATTCAGTACTTC	CASSSGQAKNIQYF
TRBJ2-5	TRBV5-8	-	TRBD1	TGTGCCAGCAGGCTCCCAGTACGGGACAGGGGGCTGGAGACCCAGTACTTC	CASRLPVRDRGLETQYF
TRBJ2-5	TRBV29-1	few	-	TGCAGCGTTGAAGATCGACTGGTAGAGACCCAGTACTTC	CSVEDRLVETQYF
TRBJ1-2	TRBV11-2	few	-	TGTGCCAGCAGCCTAGGACGGGCTAACTATGGCTACACCTTC	CASSLGRANYGYTF
TRBJ1-1	TRBV7-6	many	-	TGTGCCAGCAGCCACGGGAGAGATGAAGCTTTCTTT	CASSHGRDEAFF
TRBJ2-5	TRBV5-1	-	-	TGCGCCAGCAGCCCGCGACCGGGGTACCAAGAGACCCAGTACTTC	CASSPRPGYQETQYF
TRBJ1-6	TRBV5-6	-	TRBD1	TGTGCCAGCAGCTTCGGGACAGGGGTAGTTTCACCCCTCCACTTT	CASSFGTGVVSPLHF
TRBJ1-5	TRBV12-3/TRBV12-4	-	-	TGTGCCAGCAGTTTTGCGGGGGATCAGCCCCAGCATTTT	CASSFAGDQPQHF
TRBJ2-3	TRBV7-9	few	-	TGTGCCAGCAGCGACCGGACGGGTTTAACAGATACGCAGTATTTT	CASSDRTGLTDTQYF
TRBJ2-3	TRBV5-6	-	-	TGTGCCAGCAGCACAAGGGTGGGCGTCCCACTGGATACGCAGTATTTT	CASSTRVGVPLDTQYF
TRBJ2-2	TRBV29-1	few	-	TGCAGCGTTGAAAAGAGGGGTAGGAACACCGGGGAGCTGTTTTTT	CSVEKRGRNTGELFF
TRBJ2-1	TRBV5-8	-	TRBD1	TGTGCCAGCAGCACCGGGACAGGGGCGGACAATGAGCAGTTCTTC	CASSTGTGADNEQFF
TRBJ2-1	TRBV6-4	few	TRBD2	TGTGCCAGCAGATCTAGCGGGGGGGCTTCGGAGCAGTTCTTC	CASRSSGGASEQFF
TRBJ2-3	TRBV4-1	-	-	TGCGCCAGCAGCCCTGAGGGAACAACCTTTAGCACAGATACGCAGTATTTT	CASSPEGTTFSTDTQYF
TRBJ2-1	TRBV12-3/TRBV12-4	-	-	TGTGCCAGCAGGATTGATTCAGGGTACAATGAGCAGTTCTTC	CASRIDSGYNEQFF
TRBJ2-5	TRBV10-3	few	-	TGTGCCATCAGTGACCCGGGACGGGAGATCCAAGAGACCCAGTACTTC	CAISDPGREIQETQYF
TRBJ2-5	TRBV29-1	few	TRBD1	TGCAGCGTGGGACAGCCCCAAGAGACCCAGTACTTC	CSVGQPQETQYF
TRBJ2-2	TRBV7-9	-	-	TGTGCCAGCAGCTCCCAGGACATTGACACCGGGGAGCTGTTTTTT	CASSSQDIDTGELFF